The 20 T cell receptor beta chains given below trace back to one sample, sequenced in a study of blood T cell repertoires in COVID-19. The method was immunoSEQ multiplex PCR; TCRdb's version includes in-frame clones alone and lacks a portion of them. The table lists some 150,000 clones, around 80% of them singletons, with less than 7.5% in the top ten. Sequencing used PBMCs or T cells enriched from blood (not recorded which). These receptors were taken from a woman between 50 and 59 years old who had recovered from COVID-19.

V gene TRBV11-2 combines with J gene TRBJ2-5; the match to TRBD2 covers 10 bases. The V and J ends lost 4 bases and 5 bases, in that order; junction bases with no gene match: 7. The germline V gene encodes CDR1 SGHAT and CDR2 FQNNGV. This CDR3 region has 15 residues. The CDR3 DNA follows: TGTGCCAGCAGCTCCTTTGGACTAGCGGCGGAGACCCAGTACTTC. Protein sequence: CASSSFGLAAETQYF.

DNA of the CDR3: TGTGCCAGCAGTCTAAGACAGATCACTGAAGCTTTCTTT. Amino acid sequence: CASSLRQITEAFF. The V call is TRBV3-1 (or the pseudogene TRBV3-2), the J call TRBJ1-1; D perhaps matches TRBD1 (5 bases). V dropped 6 bases and J dropped 4 bases, with 12 bases sitting between them. The CDR3 totals 13 residues. Per the germline V gene, CDR1 is LGHDT and CDR2 is YNNKEL (reference sequence).

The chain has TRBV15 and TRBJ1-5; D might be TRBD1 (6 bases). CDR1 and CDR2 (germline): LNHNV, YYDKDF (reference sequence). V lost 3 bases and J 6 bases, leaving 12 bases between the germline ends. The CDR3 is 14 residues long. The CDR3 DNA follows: TGTGCCACCAGCAGCACAGGGAAAGGTCAGCCCCAGCATTTT. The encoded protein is CATSSTGKGQPQHF. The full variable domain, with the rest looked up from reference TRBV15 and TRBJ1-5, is DAMVIQNPRYQVTQFGKPVTLSCSQTLNHNVMYWYQQKSSQAPKLLFHYYDKDFNNEADTPDNFQSRRPNTSFCFLDIRSPGLGDTAMYLCATSSTGKGQPQHFGDGTRLSIL.

DNA for the CDR3: TGTGCCAGCAGCTTCCCGGGACAGGGAGGCGACGAGCAGTACTTC. Its translation: CASSFPGQGGDEQYF. The J gene is TRBJ2-7, the V gene TRBV7-6, with 9 bases identical to TRBD1. CDR1 is SGHVS, CDR2 FNYEAQ, per germline. The ends lost 3 bases at V and 5 bases at J; junction bases unmatched: 8. The CDR3 covers 15 residues. The variable domain in full, with the rest retrieved from reference TRBV7-6 and TRBJ2-7, is GAGVSQSPRYKVTKRGQDVALRCDPISGHVSLYWYRQALGQGPEFLTYFNYEAQQDKSGLPNDRFSAERPEGSISTLTIQRTEQRDSAMYRCASSFPGQGGDEQYFGPGTRLTVT.

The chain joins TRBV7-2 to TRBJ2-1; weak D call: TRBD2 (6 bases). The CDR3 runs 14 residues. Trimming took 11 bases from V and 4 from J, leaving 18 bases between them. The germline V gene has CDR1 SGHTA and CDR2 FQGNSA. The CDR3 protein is CAAKMGGTYNEQFF. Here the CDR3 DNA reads TGTGCCGCCAAGATGGGCGGGACTTACAATGAGCAGTTCTTC.

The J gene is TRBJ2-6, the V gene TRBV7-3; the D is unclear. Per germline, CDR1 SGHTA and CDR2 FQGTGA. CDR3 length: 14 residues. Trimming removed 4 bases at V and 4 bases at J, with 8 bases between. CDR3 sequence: CASSSSTGANVLTF. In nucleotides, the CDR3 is TGTGCCAGCAGCTCTTCGACAGGGGCCAACGTCCTGACTTTC.

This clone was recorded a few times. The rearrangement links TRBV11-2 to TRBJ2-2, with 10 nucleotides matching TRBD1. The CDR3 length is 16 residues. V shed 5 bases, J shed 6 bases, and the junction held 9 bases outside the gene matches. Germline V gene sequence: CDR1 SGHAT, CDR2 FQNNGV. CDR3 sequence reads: CASSLRRDRGPGELFF. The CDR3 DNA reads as TGTGCCAGCAGCCTCCGCCGGGACAGGGGTCCCGGGGAGCTGTTTTTT.

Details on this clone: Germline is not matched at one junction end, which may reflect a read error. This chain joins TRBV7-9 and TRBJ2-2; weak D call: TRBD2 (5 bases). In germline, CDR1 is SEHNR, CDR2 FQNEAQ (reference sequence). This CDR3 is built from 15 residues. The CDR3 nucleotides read TGTACCAGCAGCTTATTCCGTAGCGTAGCCGGGGAGCTGTTTTTT. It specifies CTSSLFRSVAGELFF.

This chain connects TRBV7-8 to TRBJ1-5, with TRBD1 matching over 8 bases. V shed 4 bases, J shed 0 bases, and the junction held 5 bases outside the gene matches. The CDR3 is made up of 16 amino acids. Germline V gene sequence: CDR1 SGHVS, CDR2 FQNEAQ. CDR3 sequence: CASSSTGGYSNQPQHF. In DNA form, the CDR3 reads TGTGCCAGCAGCTCTACAGGGGGTTATAGCAATCAGCCCCAGCATTTT.

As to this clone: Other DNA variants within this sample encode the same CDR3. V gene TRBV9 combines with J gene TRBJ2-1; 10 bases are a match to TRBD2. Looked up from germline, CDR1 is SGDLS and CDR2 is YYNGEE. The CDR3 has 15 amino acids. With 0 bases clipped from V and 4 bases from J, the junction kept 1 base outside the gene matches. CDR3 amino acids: CASSVGSGGYNEQFF. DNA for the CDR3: TGTGCCAGCAGCGTAGGTAGCGGGGGGTACAATGAGCAGTTCTTC.

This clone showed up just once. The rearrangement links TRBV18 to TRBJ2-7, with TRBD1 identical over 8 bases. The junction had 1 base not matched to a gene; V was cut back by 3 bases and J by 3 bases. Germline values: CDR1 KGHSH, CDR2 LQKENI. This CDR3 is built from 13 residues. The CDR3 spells CASSPDRDYEQYF. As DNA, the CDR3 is TGTGCCAGCTCACCGGACAGGGACTACGAGCAGTACTTC.

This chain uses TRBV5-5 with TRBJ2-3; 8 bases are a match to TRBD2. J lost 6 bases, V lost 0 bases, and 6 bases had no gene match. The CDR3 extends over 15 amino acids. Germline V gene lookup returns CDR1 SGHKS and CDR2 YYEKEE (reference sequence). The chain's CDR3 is CASSLEGLGLDTQYF. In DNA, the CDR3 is TGTGCCAGCAGCTTGGAGGGACTAGGATTGGATACGCAGTATTTT. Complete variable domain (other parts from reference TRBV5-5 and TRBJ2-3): DAGVTQSPTHLIKTRGQQVTLRCSPISGHKSVSWYQQVLGQGPQFIFQYYEKEERGRGNFPDRFSARQFPNYSSELNVNALLLGDSALYLCASSLEGLGLDTQYFGPGTRLTVL.

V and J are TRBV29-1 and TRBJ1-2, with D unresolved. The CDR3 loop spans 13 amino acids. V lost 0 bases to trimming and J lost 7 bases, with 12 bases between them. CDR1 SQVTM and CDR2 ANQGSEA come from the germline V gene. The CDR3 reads CSVEERDFSGYTF. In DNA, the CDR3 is TGCAGCGTTGAAGAACGCGATTTCTCTGGCTACACCTTC.

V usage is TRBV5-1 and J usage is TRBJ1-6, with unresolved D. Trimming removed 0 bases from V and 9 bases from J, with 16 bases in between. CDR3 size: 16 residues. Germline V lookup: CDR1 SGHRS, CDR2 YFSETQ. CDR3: CASSLGVVGEGSPLHF. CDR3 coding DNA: TGCGCCAGCAGCTTGGGTGTCGTGGGAGAGGGTTCACCCCTCCACTTT.

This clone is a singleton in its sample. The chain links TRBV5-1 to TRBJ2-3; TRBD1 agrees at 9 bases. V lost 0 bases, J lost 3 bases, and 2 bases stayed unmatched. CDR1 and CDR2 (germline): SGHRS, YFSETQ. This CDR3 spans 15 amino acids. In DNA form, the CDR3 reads TGCGCCAGCAGCTTGGGGGGACAGGGAACAGATACGCAGTATTTT. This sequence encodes CASSLGGQGTDTQYF.

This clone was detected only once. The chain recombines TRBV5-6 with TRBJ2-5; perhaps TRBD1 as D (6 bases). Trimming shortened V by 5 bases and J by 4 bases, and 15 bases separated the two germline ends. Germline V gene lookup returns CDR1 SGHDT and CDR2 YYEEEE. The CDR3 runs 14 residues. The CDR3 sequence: CASSSLGAGETQYF. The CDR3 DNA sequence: TGTGCCAGCAGTTCGTTGGGGGCCGGAGAGACCCAGTACTTC.

CDR3 DNA: TGTGCCACCAGCAGCCAGGGAAGCGAAAAACTGTTTTTT. Its translation: CATSSQGSEKLFF. The rearrangement links TRBV15 to TRBJ1-4; a possible D gene is TRBD1 (5 bases). The CDR3 has 13 residues. Germline V CDR1 and CDR2: LNHNV, YYDKDF (reference sequence). Trimming took 3 bases from V and 8 from J, leaving 10 bases between them.

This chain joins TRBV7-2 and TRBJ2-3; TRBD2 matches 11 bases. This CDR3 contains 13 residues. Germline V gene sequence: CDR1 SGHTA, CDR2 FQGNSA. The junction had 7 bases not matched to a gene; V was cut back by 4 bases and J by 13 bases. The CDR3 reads CASSSPLTSGEYF. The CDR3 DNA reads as TGTGCCAGCAGCTCACCTTTGACTAGCGGGGAGTATTTT.

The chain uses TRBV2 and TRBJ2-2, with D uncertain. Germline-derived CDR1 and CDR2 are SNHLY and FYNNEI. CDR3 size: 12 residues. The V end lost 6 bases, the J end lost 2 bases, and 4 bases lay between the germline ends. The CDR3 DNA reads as TGTGCCAGCAGCCTAAACACCGGGGAGCTGTTTTTT. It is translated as CASSLNTGELFF. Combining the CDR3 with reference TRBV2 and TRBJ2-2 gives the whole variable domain EPEVTQTPSHQVTQMGQEVILRCVPISNHLYFYWYRQILGQKVEFLVSFYNNEISEKSEIFDDQFSVERPDGSNFTLKIRSTKLEDSAMYFCASSLNTGELFFGEGSRLTVL.

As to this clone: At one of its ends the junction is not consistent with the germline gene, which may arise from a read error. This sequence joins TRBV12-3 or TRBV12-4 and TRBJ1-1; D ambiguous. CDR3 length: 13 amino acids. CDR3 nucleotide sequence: TGTGCCAGCAGTTTCGAAATTCGAGGTTCTCGCGTATTT. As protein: CASSFEIRGSRVF.